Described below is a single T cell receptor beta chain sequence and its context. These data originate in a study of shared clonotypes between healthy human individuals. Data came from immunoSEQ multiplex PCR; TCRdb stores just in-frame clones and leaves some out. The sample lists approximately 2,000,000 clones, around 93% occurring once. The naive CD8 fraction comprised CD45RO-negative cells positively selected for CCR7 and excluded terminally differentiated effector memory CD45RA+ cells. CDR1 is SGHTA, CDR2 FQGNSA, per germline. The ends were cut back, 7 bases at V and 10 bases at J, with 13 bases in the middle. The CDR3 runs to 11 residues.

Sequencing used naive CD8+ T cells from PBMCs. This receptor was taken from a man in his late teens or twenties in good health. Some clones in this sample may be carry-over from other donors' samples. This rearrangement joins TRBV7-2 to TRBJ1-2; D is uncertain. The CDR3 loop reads CASTLGLDYTF. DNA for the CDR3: TGTGCCAGCACCCTGGGCCTTGACTACACCTTC.